One T cell receptor beta chain is described in this entry. No antigen is known for it. This sample is part of a study of T cells after posttransplantation cyclophosphamide. Broader study findings: TRB overlap between skin or GI tissue T cells and blood was limited. Donor CD8+ memory clones often dominated recipient blood repertoires at later times.

Busulfan-fludarabine conditioning, marrow transplant, and cyclophosphamide on days +3 and +4 were administered. The CDR3 totals 17 residues. The germline gives CDR1 SGHTA, CDR2 FQGTGA. Trimming cost V 5 bases and J 0 bases, with 20 bases left between them. The data were produced by immunoSEQ multiplex PCR, yet TCRdb's version contains in-frame clones alone and is incomplete. Among several thousand clones, 80% were seen once, and the ten largest hold about 4%. This chain connects TRBV7-3 to TRBJ2-7; the D gene is possibly TRBD1 (6 bases). The receptor was derived from a male patient between 45 and 59 years old who received an allogeneic stem cell transplant from a related donor and was CMV-positive. Some of these T cells may belong to the graft donor. Sequencing used PBMCs, obtained after allogeneic stem cell transplant with posttransplant cyclophosphamide. DNA for the CDR3: TGTGCCAGCAGCCCACAACTAACGACAGGTTGCTCCTACGAGCAGTACTTC. Residues: CASSPQLTTGCSYEQYF.